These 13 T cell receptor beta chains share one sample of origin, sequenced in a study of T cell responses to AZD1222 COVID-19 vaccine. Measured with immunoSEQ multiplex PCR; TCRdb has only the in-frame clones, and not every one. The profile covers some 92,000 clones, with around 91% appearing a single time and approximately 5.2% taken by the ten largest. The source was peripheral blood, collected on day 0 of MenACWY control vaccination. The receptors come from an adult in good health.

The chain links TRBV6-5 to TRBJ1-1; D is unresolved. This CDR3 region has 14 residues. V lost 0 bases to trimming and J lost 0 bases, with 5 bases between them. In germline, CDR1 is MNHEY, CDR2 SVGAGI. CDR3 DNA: TGTGCCAGCAGTTACTCGGACTTGAACACTGAAGCTTTCTTT. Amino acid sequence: CASSYSDLNTEAFF.

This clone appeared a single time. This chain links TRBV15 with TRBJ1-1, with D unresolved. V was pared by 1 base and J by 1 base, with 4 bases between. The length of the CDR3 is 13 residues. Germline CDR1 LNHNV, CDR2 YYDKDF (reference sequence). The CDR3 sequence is CATSRAENTEAFF. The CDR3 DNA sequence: TGTGCCACCAGCAGAGCTGAGAACACTGAAGCTTTCTTT.

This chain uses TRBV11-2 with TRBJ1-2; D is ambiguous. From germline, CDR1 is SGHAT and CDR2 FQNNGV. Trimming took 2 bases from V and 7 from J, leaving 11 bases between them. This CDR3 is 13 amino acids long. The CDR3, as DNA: TGTGCCAGCAGCTTACCGGGTTTTTCTGGCTACACCTTC. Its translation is CASSLPGFSGYTF.

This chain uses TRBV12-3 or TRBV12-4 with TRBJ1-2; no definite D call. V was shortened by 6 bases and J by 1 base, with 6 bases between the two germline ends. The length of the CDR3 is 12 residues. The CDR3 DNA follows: TGTGCCAGCAGAGGCCTTAACTATGGCTACACCTTC. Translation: CASRGLNYGYTF.

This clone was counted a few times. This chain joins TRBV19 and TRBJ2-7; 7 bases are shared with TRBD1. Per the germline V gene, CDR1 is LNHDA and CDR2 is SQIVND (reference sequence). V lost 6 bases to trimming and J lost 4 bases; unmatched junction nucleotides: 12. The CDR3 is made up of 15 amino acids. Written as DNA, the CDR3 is TGTGCCAGTAGCAGGGTTCCGGGACAGAATTACGAGCAGTACTTC. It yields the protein CASSRVPGQNYEQYF.

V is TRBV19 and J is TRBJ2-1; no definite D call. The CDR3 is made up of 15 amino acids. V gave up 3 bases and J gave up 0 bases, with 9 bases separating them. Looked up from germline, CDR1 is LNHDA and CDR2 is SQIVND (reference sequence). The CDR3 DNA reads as TGTGCCAGTAGTATTGTTCACAGCTCCTACAATGAGCAGTTCTTC. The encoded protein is CASSIVHSSYNEQFF.

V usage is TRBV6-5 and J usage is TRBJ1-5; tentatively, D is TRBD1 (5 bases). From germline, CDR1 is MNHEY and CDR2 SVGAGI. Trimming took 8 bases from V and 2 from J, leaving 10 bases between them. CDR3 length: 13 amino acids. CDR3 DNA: TGTGCCAGCGGGGCGCCCGGCAATCAGCCCCAGCATTTT. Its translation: CASGAPGNQPQHF.

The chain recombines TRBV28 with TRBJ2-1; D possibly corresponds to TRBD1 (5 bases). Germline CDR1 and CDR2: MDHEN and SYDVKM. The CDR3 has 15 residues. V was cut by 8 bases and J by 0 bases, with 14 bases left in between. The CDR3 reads CASFPADSSYNEQFF. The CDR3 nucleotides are TGTGCCAGCTTTCCAGCTGACAGCTCCTACAATGAGCAGTTCTTC.

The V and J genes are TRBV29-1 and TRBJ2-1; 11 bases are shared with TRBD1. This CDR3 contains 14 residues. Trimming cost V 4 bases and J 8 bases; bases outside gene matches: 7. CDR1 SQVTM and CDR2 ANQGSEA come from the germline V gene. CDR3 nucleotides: TGCAGCGTTGTGCGGACAGGGGGCGCTGATGAGCAGTTCTTC. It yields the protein CSVVRTGGADEQFF.

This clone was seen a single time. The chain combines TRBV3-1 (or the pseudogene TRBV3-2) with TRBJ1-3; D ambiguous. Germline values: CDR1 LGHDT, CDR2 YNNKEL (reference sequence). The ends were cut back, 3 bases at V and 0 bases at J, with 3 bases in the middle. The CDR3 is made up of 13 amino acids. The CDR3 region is CASSQSSGNTIYF. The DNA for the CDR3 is TGTGCCAGCAGCCAGTCCTCTGGAAACACCATATATTTT.

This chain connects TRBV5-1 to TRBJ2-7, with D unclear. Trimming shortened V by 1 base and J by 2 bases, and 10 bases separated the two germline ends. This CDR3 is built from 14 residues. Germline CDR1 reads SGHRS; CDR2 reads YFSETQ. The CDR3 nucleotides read TGCGCCAGCAGCTTGTCTTCCCAGACCTACGAGCAGTACTTC. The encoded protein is CASSLSSQTYEQYF.

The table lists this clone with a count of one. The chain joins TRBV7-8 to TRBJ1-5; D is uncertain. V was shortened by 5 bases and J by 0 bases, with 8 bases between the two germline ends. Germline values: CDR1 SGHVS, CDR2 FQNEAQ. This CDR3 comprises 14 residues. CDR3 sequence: CASSLSDSNQPQHF. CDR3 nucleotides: TGTGCCAGCAGCCTTTCAGATAGCAATCAGCCCCAGCATTTT. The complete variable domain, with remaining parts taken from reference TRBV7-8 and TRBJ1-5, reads GAGVSQSPRYKVAKRGQDVALRCDPISGHVSLFWYQQALGQGPEFLTYFQNEAQLDKSGLPSDRFFAERPEGSVSTLKIQRTQQEDSAVYLCASSLSDSNQPQHFGDGTRLSIL.

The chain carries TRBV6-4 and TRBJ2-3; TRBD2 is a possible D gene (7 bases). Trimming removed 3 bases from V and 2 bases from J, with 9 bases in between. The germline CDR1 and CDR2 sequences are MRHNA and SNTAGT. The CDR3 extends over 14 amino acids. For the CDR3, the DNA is TGTGCCAGCAGTGAGGCGGGGGCCACAGATACGCAGTATTTT. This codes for CASSEAGATDTQYF.